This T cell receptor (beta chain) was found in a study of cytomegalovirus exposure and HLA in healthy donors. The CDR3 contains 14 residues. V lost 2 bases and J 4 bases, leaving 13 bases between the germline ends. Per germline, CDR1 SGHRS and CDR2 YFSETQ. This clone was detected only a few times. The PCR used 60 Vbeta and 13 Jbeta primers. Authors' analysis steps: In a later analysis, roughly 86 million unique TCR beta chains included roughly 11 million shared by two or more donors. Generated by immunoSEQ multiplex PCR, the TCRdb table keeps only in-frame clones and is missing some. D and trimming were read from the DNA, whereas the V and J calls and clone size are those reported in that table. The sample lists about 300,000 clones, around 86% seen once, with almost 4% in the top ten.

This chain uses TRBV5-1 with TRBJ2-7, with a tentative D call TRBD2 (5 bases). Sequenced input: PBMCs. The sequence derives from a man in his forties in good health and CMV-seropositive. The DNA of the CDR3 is TGCGCCAGCAGCTTAGGGAGATTGGGTTACGAGCAGTACTTC. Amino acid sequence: CASSLGRLGYEQYF. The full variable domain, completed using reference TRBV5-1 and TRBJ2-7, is KAGVTQTPRYLIKTRGQQVTLSCSPISGHRSVSWYQQTPGQGLQFLFEYFSETQRNKGNFPGRFSGRQFSNSRSEMNVSTLELGDSALYLCASSLGRLGYEQYFGPGTRLTVT.